Presented here are 21 T cell receptor beta chains from one specimen sequenced in a study of cytomegalovirus exposure and HLA in healthy donors. Vbeta (60) and Jbeta (13) primers were used in the PCR. Repertoires were generated with immunoSEQ multiplex PCR, while TCRdb's copy carries only in-frame clones and drops some. The profile covers approximately 140,000 clones, with less than 85% appearing a single time and 6.8% taken by the ten largest. Sequences were obtained from PBMCs. These receptors all stem from a man aged 40-55 years in good health and CMV-seropositive.

This clone has only a few counts. This CDR3 reads CASSRRDIGDTQYF. In DNA form, the CDR3 reads TGCGCCAGCAGCCGAAGGGACATTGGAGATACGCAGTATTTT. This chain joins TRBV4-3 and TRBJ2-3; a possible D gene is TRBD1 (6 bases). The germline gives CDR1 LGHNA, CDR2 YSLEER. Trimming stripped 4 bases from V and 5 bases from J, with 13 bases between. The CDR3 extends over 14 amino acids.

As regards this clone: The sample contains more than one DNA sequence encoding this CDR3. The chain combines TRBV4-3 with TRBJ2-5; 10 bases match TRBD1. V gave up 3 bases and J gave up 1 base; unmatched junction bases: 5. Germline loops: CDR1 LGHNA, CDR2 YSLEER. The CDR3 spans 16 residues. CDR3: CASSQAWTGGQETQYF. The CDR3 nucleotides read TGCGCCAGCAGCCAGGCCTGGACAGGGGGCCAAGAGACCCAGTACTTC.

The CDR3 nucleotides are TGCGCCAGCAGCCACAAGGGGTCCTACGAGCAGTACTTC. This translates into CASSHKGSYEQYF. The chain links TRBV10-1 to TRBJ2-7, with D possibly TRBD1 on 5 matching bases. Germline V gives CDR1 WNHNN, CDR2 SYGVQD (reference sequence). This CDR3 comprises 13 residues. The V gene lost 6 bases and the J gene lost 1 base, with 10 bases spanning the gap.

The CDR3 DNA reads as TGTGCCAGCAGCTCGGCCTTTAGCGGGGACAACAATGAGCAGTTCTTC. It encodes CASSSAFSGDNNEQFF. The J gene is TRBJ2-1, the V gene TRBV5-4; TRBD2 aligns across 8 bases. Germline CDR1 is SGHNT and CDR2 is YYREEE (reference sequence). The CDR3 extends over 16 amino acids. J gave up 5 bases and V 3 bases, and 10 bases lay outside the gene matches.

Regarding this clone: One end of the junction does not line up with germline, which may come from a read error. This chain joins TRBV29-1 and TRBJ2-1; the D gene is possibly TRBD1 (6 bases). Germline V CDR1 and CDR2: SQVTM, ANQGSEA. CDR3 length: 14 amino acids. The CDR3 DNA is TGCAGCGTTGAAAGGGGGAGCTCCTACAATGAGCGGTTCTTC. It encodes CSVERGSSYNERFF.

This clone was recorded once. The CDR3 here is CASTWTALNAEAFF. DNA for the CDR3: TGTGCCAGCACCTGGACAGCCCTAAACGCTGAAGCTTTCTTT. The chain couples TRBV2 to TRBJ1-1, with D possibly matching TRBD1 (6 bases). CDR3 size: 14 residues. Trimming pared 7 bases from V and 6 bases from J, leaving 18 bases between. The germline gives CDR1 SNHLY, CDR2 FYNNEI.

This chain connects TRBV7-8 to TRBJ1-1; D remains ambiguous. This CDR3 has 14 amino acids. V was pared by 1 base and J by 4 bases, with 10 bases between. Germline V gives CDR1 SGHVS, CDR2 FQNEAQ. CDR3 in amino acids: CASSLERWGTEAFF. For the CDR3, the DNA is TGTGCCAGCAGCTTAGAGCGGTGGGGCACTGAAGCTTTCTTT.

This chain connects TRBV5-6 to TRBJ2-3; a weak D match, TRBD2 (6 bases). V shed 0 bases and J shed 3 bases, with 8 bases lying between them. This CDR3 is 14 amino acids long. CDR1 and CDR2 from the germline V gene are SGHDT and YYEEEE. CDR3 coding DNA: TGTGCCAGCAGCTTGGGGGCGGGGACAGATACGCAGTATTTT. The encoded protein is CASSLGAGTDTQYF.

The sample holds one count of this clone. The chain has TRBV30 and TRBJ2-7, with 7 bases identical to TRBD1. With V trimmed by 2 bases and J by 4 bases, 2 bases remained unmatched. Germline CDR1 reads GTSNPN; CDR2 reads SVGIG (reference sequence). The CDR3 extends over 12 amino acids. The CDR3 DNA reads TGTGCCTGGAGTACGACAGGGTACGAGCAGTACTTC. Translated: CAWSTTGYEQYF.

This rearrangement joins TRBV6-5 to TRBJ1-5; 8 bases fit TRBD1. Trimming took 6 bases from V and 6 from J; bases not matched to a gene: 10. Looked up from germline, CDR1 is MNHEY and CDR2 is SVGAGI. The CDR3 spans 15 residues. The CDR3 DNA reads as TGTGCCAGCAGGGCAGACAGGGGACTCAGTCAGCCCCAGCATTTT. Its translation is CASRADRGLSQPQHF.

The chain employs TRBV16 and TRBJ2-7, with D maybe TRBD1 (6 bases). The CDR3 has 14 residues. Deletions cut 3 bases from V and 0 bases from J, with 9 bases between. Germline-derived CDR1 and CDR2 are KGHSY and FQNENV. This CDR3 is CASSQGHSSYEQYF. CDR3 DNA: TGTGCCAGCAGCCAGGGACATAGCTCCTACGAGCAGTACTTC.

The CDR3 here is CASSQGGGAVANVLTF. The CDR3, as DNA: TGCGCCAGCAGCCAAGGCGGGGGGGCTGTGGCCAACGTCCTGACTTTC. The J gene is TRBJ2-6, the V gene TRBV4-1; TRBD2 agrees at 9 bases. This CDR3 is built from 16 residues. J gave up 6 bases and V 1 base, and 4 bases lay outside the gene matches. CDR1 is MGHRA, CDR2 YSYEKL, per germline.

This sequence joins TRBV7-2 and TRBJ1-5; D ambiguous. V lost 5 bases and J 7 bases, leaving 9 bases between the germline ends. The length of the CDR3 is 12 residues. Looked up from germline, CDR1 is SGHTA and CDR2 is FQGNSA. Written as DNA, the CDR3 is TGTGCCAGCAGCCCCCCAGGACAGCCCCAGCATTTT. Translated: CASSPPGQPQHF.

The chain has TRBV13 and TRBJ2-2, with 7 bases that match TRBD2. After removal of 0 bases from V and 4 bases from J, the junction contained 5 bases not matched to a gene. CDR3 length: 16 residues. Germline lookup yields CDR1 PRHDT and CDR2 FYEKMQ (reference sequence). The CDR3 loop is CASSLGAGVSTGELFF. In nucleotides, the CDR3 is TGTGCCAGCAGCTTAGGCGCGGGGGTTAGCACCGGGGAGCTGTTTTTT.

V gene TRBV6-5 combines with J gene TRBJ2-7, with 9 bases aligning to TRBD1. With 3 bases clipped from V and 5 bases from J, the junction kept 5 bases outside the gene matches. This CDR3 spans 14 amino acids. Germline lookup yields CDR1 MNHEY and CDR2 SVGAGI. CDR3: CASSYETGGNEQYF. In DNA, the CDR3 is TGTGCCAGCAGTTATGAGACAGGGGGAAACGAGCAGTACTTC.

The gene calls are TRBV27 and TRBJ2-7, with D possibly TRBD1 on 5 matching bases. Germline assignment: CDR1 MNHEY and CDR2 SMNVEV (reference sequence). The CDR3 loop spans 13 amino acids. The V end was cut by 5 bases, the J end by 5 bases, with 13 bases between. The CDR3 is CASSPLDSDEQYF. CDR3 nucleotide sequence: TGTGCCAGCAGTCCCCTAGACAGTGACGAGCAGTACTTC.

The chain is built from TRBV19 and TRBJ1-2; TRBD1 might be the D (6 bases). V gave up 3 bases and J gave up 4 bases, with 9 bases separating them. Germline V gene sequence: CDR1 LNHDA, CDR2 SQIVND (reference sequence). CDR3 length: 13 residues. The CDR3 DNA follows: TGTGCCAGTAGTATCACAGGGACCTATGGCTACACCTTC. Its protein is CASSITGTYGYTF.

The chain recombines TRBV29-1 with TRBJ2-1; a weak D match, TRBD2 (6 bases). CDR3 size: 14 residues. Deletions cut 1 base from V and 3 bases from J, with 10 bases between. Germline V gene data show CDR1 as SQVTM and CDR2 as ANQGSEA. CDR3 sequence (DNA): TGCAGCGTTGAAGGACTAGAATTCTACAATGAGCAGTTCTTC. It specifies CSVEGLEFYNEQFF.

This chain links TRBV4-1 with TRBJ2-7, with D perhaps TRBD2 (6 bases). Germline CDR1 reads MGHRA; CDR2 reads YSYEKL. The CDR3 contains 14 residues. Trimming took 4 bases from V and 2 from J, leaving 12 bases between them. The CDR3 loop reads CASSLRDSPYEQYF. Here the CDR3 DNA reads TGCGCCAGCAGCCTCCGGGACTCTCCCTACGAGCAGTACTTC.

The V gene is TRBV28, the J gene TRBJ2-7; possibly TRBD1 for D (6 bases). The CDR3 has 11 residues. Germline-derived CDR1 and CDR2 are MDHEN and SYDVKM. V was cut by 3 bases and J by 7 bases, with 7 bases left in between. The chain's CDR3 is CASSFGTEQYF. In DNA, the CDR3 is TGTGCCAGCAGTTTTGGGACAGAGCAGTACTTC.

The rearrangement joins TRBV13 to TRBJ2-3, with D perhaps TRBD2 (6 bases). The germline CDR1 and CDR2 sequences are PRHDT and FYEKMQ (reference sequence). CDR3 length: 14 amino acids. V lost 5 bases to trimming and J lost 1 base, with 10 bases between them. The CDR3 DNA is TGTGCCAGCAGCCGGGACTTTCGCACAGATACGCAGTATTTT. It translates to CASSRDFRTDTQYF.